Detailed here is one T cell receptor (beta chain). The antigen this receptor binds is unknown. Per-base qualities were not stored, and no clone one base away is much larger. The data originate from a study of siplizumab effects on memory and regulatory T cells (dated by TCRdb to between 2018 and 2020). With regard to the full study: The effect of the anti-CD2 antibody siplizumab on alloreactive T-cell subsets was examined in allogeneic mixed lymphocyte reactions constructed from human PBMCs. General study outcomes and caveats: No functional confirmation was obtained for the suppressive function of proliferating Tregs from siplizumab cultures. Among mappable alloreactive CD4+ clones, the Treg-derived fraction averaged approximately 72% with siplizumab versus about 27% in control reactions. A naive or memory phenotype could not be assigned to roughly 75-96% of proliferating CD4+ or CD8+ clones. Compared with memory T cells, unstimulated naive T cells appeared more diverse, and naive cells seemed to make a substantial contribution to the alloresponse. Because sequences at frequencies below about 10^-5 were poorly captured, only a minor fraction of alloreactive clones could be mapped back to unstimulated subsets. The cumulative frequency of alloreactive sequences that could be traced back to unstimulated CD4+ memory T cells was significantly reduced by siplizumab.

TCRbeta CDR3 sequencing was performed on sorted unstimulated T cells and on proliferating T cells recovered from mixed lymphocyte reactions. Fresh whole blood from over 8 HLA-typed healthy donors was used to isolate PBMCs. To map where alloreactive clones came from, unstimulated CD4+ regulatory T cells were FACS-sorted. The library was prepared using the immunoSEQ multiplex PCR assay. The deep sequencing platform assayed approximately 10^5 TCR templates per sample. Genomic DNA extracted from sorted T cells was used for TCRbeta CDR3 sequencing. The paper's processing steps were these. Clonal analysis of TCRbeta CDR3 data was done in the R programming language. Comparing unstimulated samples against CFSE-low samples taken after the reaction was how alloreactive CD4+ and CD8+ clones were defined. Alloreactive CD4+ clones were assigned to regulatory or non-regulatory origin by matching sequences to sorted unstimulated Treg and non-Treg repertoires. The source is immuneACCESS, and TCRdb retained only in-frame sequences with V and J called. Part of the clones is not carried over; for the studies checked, unresolved V genes explain less than half of this, and the remainder is unexplained. Clonal size and the V and J genes are those of that table, whereas D and trimming came from the DNA. This sample is represented by roughly 97,000 clones; nearly 95% of them were singletons. The ten biggest clones cover approximately 0.58% of the sample.

V has 1 base trimmed and J has 2 bases trimmed; junction bases matching no gene number 8. CDR1 and CDR2 were assigned from the germline V gene (reference sequence) as SEHNR and FQNEAQ. From its cysteine to its phenylalanine, the CDR3 spans 17 amino acids. Left in the record is the CDR3 DNA by itself, 51 bases read in frame from the first base. The V gene is TRBV7-9 and the J gene is TRBJ2-7, with TRBD2 matching 10 junction bases. The clonotype was recovered from a human donor in good health. Sequenced material: Tregs sorted from blood. The nucleotide sequence is given as TGTGCCAGCAGCTTAGTTCGCGGAGCGGGGGGGGCCTACGAGCAGTACTTC. Protein translation: CASSLVRGAGGAYEQYF.